What follows are 17 T cell receptor beta chains derived from one specimen sequenced in a study of control samples from healthy donors and cancer patients. Sequenced by immunoSEQ multiplex PCR; TCRdb stores in-frame clones only, minus some. In total, the table holds about 190,000 clones. Material for sequencing was blood. These receptors all stem from a woman between 25 and 40 years old in good health.

The chain recombines TRBV24-1 with TRBJ2-3, with D perhaps matching TRBD1 or TRBD2 (6 bases each). Germline CDR1 reads KGHDR; CDR2 reads SFDVKD. The CDR3 extends over 14 amino acids. Trimming pared 8 bases from V and 0 bases from J, leaving 11 bases between. The CDR3 DNA reads as TGTGCCACCAACGAAGGGGGGAGCACAGATACGCAGTATTTT. Translation gives CATNEGGSTDTQYF.

V is TRBV24-1 and J is TRBJ2-1; weak D call: TRBD1 (6 bases). Germline CDR1 KGHDR, CDR2 SFDVKD. The CDR3 contains 16 residues. The V gene lost 2 bases and the J gene lost 6 bases, with 16 bases spanning the gap. The CDR3 is CATSDSTGQIINEQFF. In DNA, the CDR3 is TGTGCCACCAGTGATTCAACAGGGCAAATAATCAATGAGCAGTTCTTC.

The rearrangement links TRBV4-1 to TRBJ1-1; D might be TRBD1 (6 bases). CDR1 MGHRA and CDR2 YSYEKL come from the germline V gene. The germline V and J ends were trimmed by 8 bases and 3 bases, with 16 bases remaining between them. The CDR3 runs to 14 residues. CDR3 region: CASRPWGADTEAFF. The CDR3 DNA reads as TGCGCCAGCCGTCCCTGGGGGGCCGACACTGAAGCTTTCTTT.

The chain has TRBV5-1 and TRBJ1-2; 8 bases line up with TRBD1. CDR3 length: 13 amino acids. The V gene end was trimmed by 0 bases and the J gene end by 8 bases; junction bases not matched to a gene: 3. Germline V gives CDR1 SGHRS, CDR2 YFSETQ. The CDR3 DNA reads TGCGCCAGCAGCTTGGCAGGGGGCATAGGCTACACCTTC. Residues: CASSLAGGIGYTF.

Written as DNA, the CDR3 is TGTGCCAGCAGTCGTCTGGGCTCCGACACTGAAGCTTTCTTT. Its translation is CASSRLGSDTEAFF. The chain links TRBV6-5 to TRBJ1-1; D remains unclear. This CDR3 is 14 amino acids long. Germline V gene data show CDR1 as MNHEY and CDR2 as SVGAGI. Trimming removed 5 bases from V and 3 bases from J, with 13 bases in between.

The V and J genes are TRBV9 and TRBJ2-5; D is uncertain. Trimming removed 3 bases from V and 4 bases from J, with 4 bases in between. This CDR3 contains 11 residues. Germline CDR1 is SGDLS and CDR2 is YYNGEE. The CDR3 bases are TGTGCCAGCAGCGGCGGAGAGACCCAGTACTTC. Its translation: CASSGGETQYF.

The chain carries TRBV28 and TRBJ1-5; D call uncertain. This CDR3 comprises 12 residues. CDR1 MDHEN and CDR2 SYDVKM come from the germline V gene. Trimming shortened V by 6 bases and J by 8 bases, and 11 bases separated the two germline ends. CDR3 DNA sequence: TGTGCCAGCAGATCCCAGCCTAAGCCCCAGCATTTT. Protein: CASRSQPKPQHF.

This sequence joins TRBV20-1 and TRBJ2-3; no clear D gene. The CDR3 totals 11 residues. The germline CDR1 and CDR2 sequences are DFQATT and SNEGSKA (reference sequence). V was pared by 4 bases and J by 3 bases, with 5 bases between. This chain's CDR3 is CSATATDTQYF. As DNA, the CDR3 is TGCAGTGCTACCGCAACAGATACGCAGTATTTT.

This sequence joins TRBV12-3 or TRBV12-4 and TRBJ1-5; 7 nucleotides line up with TRBD1. The CDR3 spans 13 residues. Trimming took 6 bases from V and 4 from J; bases not matched to a gene: 3. The CDR3 loop is CASRGTENQPQHF. In DNA, the CDR3 is TGTGCCAGCAGGGGGACAGAGAATCAGCCCCAGCATTTT.

The chain uses TRBV14 and TRBJ2-5; 9 bases align to TRBD1. With 4 bases clipped from V and 3 bases from J, the junction kept 9 bases outside the gene matches. Looked up from germline, CDR1 is SGHDN and CDR2 is FVKESK. CDR3 length equals 16 residues. The CDR3 is CASSPGQGNWEETQYF. The DNA of the CDR3 is TGTGCCAGCAGCCCGGGACAGGGTAATTGGGAAGAGACCCAGTACTTC.

The chain joins TRBV6-5 to TRBJ2-1; D not certain. The germline gives CDR1 MNHEY, CDR2 SVGAGI. V lost 7 bases, J lost 8 bases, and 18 bases lay in between. The CDR3 sequence is 14 residues long. The CDR3 DNA reads as TGTGCCAGCATCCCCCTCGTCGGAGTCGATGAGCAGTTCTTC. Its protein is CASIPLVGVDEQFF.

CDR3 loop: CASSQVPGRDTEAFF. The CDR3 DNA is TGCGCCAGCAGCCAAGTGCCGGGCAGGGACACTGAAGCTTTCTTT. The rearrangement joins TRBV4-3 to TRBJ1-1; D is perhaps TRBD1 (5 bases). The germline V and J ends were trimmed by 1 base and 3 bases, with 12 bases remaining between them. In germline, CDR1 is LGHNA, CDR2 YSLEER. This CDR3 has 15 amino acids.

V is TRBV4-1 and J is TRBJ2-1; 11 bases align to TRBD2. The CDR3 is 16 residues long. Germline CDR1 reads MGHRA; CDR2 reads YSYEKL. The V gene end was trimmed by 2 bases and the J gene end by 4 bases; junction bases not matched to a gene: 4. The DNA of the CDR3 is TGCGCCAGCAGCCAAACTAGCGGGGGACGTTACAATGAGCAGTTCTTC. Its translation: CASSQTSGGRYNEQFF.

This chain joins TRBV5-1 and TRBJ2-7; TRBD2 matches at 8 bases. V shed 4 bases, J shed 2 bases, and the junction held 5 bases outside the gene matches. CDR1 and CDR2 from the germline V gene are SGHRS and YFSETQ. The CDR3 spans 14 residues. The CDR3 DNA reads as TGCGCCAGCAGCCCCGTTAGCGGGACCTACGAGCAGTACTTC. It encodes CASSPVSGTYEQYF.

The rearrangement joins TRBV4-1 to TRBJ1-5; D gene unclear. CDR3 length: 17 amino acids. V gave up 1 base and J gave up 6 bases, with 19 bases separating them. In germline, CDR1 is MGHRA, CDR2 YSYEKL. Written as DNA, the CDR3 is TGCGCCAGCAGCCAAGGTCCGGCAGCGGGCTCCAGTCAGCCCCAGCATTTT. It specifies CASSQGPAAGSSQPQHF.

The chain has TRBV7-6 and TRBJ1-6, with TRBD1 matching 7 bases. The CDR3 runs to 15 residues. CDR1 and CDR2 (germline): SGHVS, FNYEAQ. J was trimmed by 4 bases and V by 3 bases; bases with no gene match: 3. The CDR3 is CASSFGTAYNSPLHF. The CDR3 region has the DNA TGTGCCAGCAGCTTCGGGACAGCGTATAATTCACCCCTCCACTTT.

V usage is TRBV7-2 and J usage is TRBJ1-5, with unresolved D. V was shortened by 2 bases and J by 0 bases, with 5 bases between the two germline ends. Germline V CDR1 and CDR2: SGHTA, FQGNSA. This CDR3 region has 14 residues. DNA of the CDR3: TGTGCCAGCAGCTTAAGCTATAGCAATCAGCCCCAGCATTTT. As protein: CASSLSYSNQPQHF.